The subject of this entry is one TCR beta chain. Its antigen remains unknown. The same CDR3 can be traced to other DNA sequences in this sample. Donors included only healthy HIV-negative adults lacking recent acute infections or vaccinations. A CD45RA-negative memory subset and a CD45RA+ naive subset were separated from the CD4+ cells. This sample was taken from a study of shared clonotypes between healthy human individuals. Findings and caveats of the study: Estimated richness was generally greater in naive than memory subsets.

Germline V gene data show CDR1 as SNHLY and CDR2 as FYNNEI. V lost 8 bases and J 4 bases, leaving 6 bases between the germline ends. This CDR3 has 10 amino acids. The data were produced by immunoSEQ multiplex PCR, yet TCRdb's version contains in-frame clones alone and is incomplete. The sample gives around 350,000 clones, around 67% of which show up once; less than 11% is in the top ten. The chain is built from TRBV2 and TRBJ2-7; D may correspond to TRBD1 or TRBD2 (5 bases each). This receptor was obtained from a man aged 25 to 40 in good health. Input material: memory CD4+ T cells sorted from blood. Stated subset: CD45RA-negative fraction. For the CDR3, the DNA is TGTGCCAGCGGGGGATACGAGCAGTACTTC. Amino acid sequence: CASGGYEQYF.